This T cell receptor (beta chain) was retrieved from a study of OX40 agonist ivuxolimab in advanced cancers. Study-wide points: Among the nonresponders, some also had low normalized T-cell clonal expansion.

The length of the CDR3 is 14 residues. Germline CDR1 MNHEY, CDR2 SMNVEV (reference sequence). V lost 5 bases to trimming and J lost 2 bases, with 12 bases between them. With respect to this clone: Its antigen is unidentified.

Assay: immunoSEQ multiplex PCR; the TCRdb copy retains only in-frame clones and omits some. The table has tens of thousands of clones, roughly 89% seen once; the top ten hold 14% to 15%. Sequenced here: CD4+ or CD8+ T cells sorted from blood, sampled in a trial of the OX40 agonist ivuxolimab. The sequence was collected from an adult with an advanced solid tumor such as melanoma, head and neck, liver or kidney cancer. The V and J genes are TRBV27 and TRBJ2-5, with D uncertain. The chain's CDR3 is CASSPRHIQETQYF. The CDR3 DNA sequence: TGTGCCAGCAGTCCCCGACATATTCAAGAGACCCAGTACTTC.